This T cell receptor (beta chain) was sequenced in a study of blood T cell repertoires in COVID-19. Study in general: Samples of COVID-19 (acute and convalescent) were obtained from the United States, Italy and Spain.

The protocol was immunoSEQ multiplex PCR, while the TCRdb copy is restricted to in-frame clones and leaves out a portion. The table includes around 110,000 clones, 75% to 85% detected once. Sequenced sample: peripheral blood. The source of this sequence is a man between 65 and 80 years old with acute or convalescent COVID-19.

The CDR3 spells CASSNRDQPQHF. For the CDR3, the DNA is TGTGCCAGTAGTAACCGGGATCAGCCCCAGCATTTT. This chain uses TRBV19 with TRBJ1-5; D not resolved. The CDR3 totals 12 residues. Germline CDR1 reads LNHDA; CDR2 reads SQIVND (reference sequence). V lost 4 bases and J lost 5, with 6 bases in between.